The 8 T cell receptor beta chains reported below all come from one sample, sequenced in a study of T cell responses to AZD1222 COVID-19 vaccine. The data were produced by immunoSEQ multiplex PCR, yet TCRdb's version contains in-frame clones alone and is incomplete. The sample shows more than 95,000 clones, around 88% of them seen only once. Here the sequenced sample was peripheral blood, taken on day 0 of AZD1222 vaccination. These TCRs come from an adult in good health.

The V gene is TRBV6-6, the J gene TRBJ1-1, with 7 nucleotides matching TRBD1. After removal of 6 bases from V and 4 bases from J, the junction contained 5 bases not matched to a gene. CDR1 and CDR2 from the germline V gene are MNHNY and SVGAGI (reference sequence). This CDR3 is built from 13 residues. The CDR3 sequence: CASRGQGGTEAFF. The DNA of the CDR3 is TGTGCCAGCAGGGGCCAGGGGGGCACTGAAGCTTTCTTT.

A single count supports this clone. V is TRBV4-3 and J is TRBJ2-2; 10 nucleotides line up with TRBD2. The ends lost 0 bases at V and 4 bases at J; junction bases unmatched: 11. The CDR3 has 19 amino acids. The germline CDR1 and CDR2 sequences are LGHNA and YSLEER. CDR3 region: CASSQDSGSGRGSTGELFF. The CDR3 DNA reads TGCGCCAGCAGCCAAGATTCGGGAAGCGGGAGGGGATCCACCGGGGAGCTGTTTTTT.

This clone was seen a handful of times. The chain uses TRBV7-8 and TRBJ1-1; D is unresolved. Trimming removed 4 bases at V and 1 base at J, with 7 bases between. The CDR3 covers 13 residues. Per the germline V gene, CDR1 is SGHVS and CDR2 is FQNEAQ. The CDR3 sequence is CASSSAGNTEAFF. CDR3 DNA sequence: TGTGCCAGCAGCTCAGCGGGGAACACTGAAGCTTTCTTT.

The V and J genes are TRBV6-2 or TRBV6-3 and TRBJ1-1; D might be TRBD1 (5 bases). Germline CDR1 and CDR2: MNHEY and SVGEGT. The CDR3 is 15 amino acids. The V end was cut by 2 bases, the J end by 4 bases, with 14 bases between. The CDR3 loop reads CASSYLQGIITEAFF. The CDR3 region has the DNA TGTGCCAGCAGTTACCTGCAGGGTATCATCACTGAAGCTTTCTTT.

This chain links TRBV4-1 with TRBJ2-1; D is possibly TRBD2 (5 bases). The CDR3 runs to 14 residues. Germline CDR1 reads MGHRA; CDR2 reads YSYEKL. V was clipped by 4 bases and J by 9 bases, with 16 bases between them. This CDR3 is CASSPPNGVGEQFF. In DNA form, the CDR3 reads TGCGCCAGCAGCCCCCCGAACGGGGTGGGTGAGCAGTTCTTC.

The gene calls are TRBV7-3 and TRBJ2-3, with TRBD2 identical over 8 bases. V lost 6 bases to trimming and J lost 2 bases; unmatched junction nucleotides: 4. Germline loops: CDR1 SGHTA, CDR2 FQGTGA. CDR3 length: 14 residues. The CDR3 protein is CASSRSGNTDTQYF. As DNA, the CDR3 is TGTGCCAGCAGTCGTAGCGGGAACACAGATACGCAGTATTTT.

CDR3 nucleotide sequence: TGTGCCAGCAGCCAGACAGGGTCAGGTCAGCCCCAGCATTTT. Its translation: CASSQTGSGQPQHF. The J gene is TRBJ1-5, the V gene TRBV6-2 or TRBV6-3; 7 bases map to TRBD1. Germline CDR1 MNHEY, CDR2 SVGEGT. V was pared by 6 bases and J by 6 bases, with 8 bases of the junction left unmatched. The CDR3 totals 14 residues.

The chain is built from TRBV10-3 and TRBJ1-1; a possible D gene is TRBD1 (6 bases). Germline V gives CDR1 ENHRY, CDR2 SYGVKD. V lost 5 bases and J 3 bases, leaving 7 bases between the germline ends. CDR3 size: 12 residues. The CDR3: CAISYRDTEAFF. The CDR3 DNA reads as TGTGCCATCAGTTACAGGGACACTGAAGCTTTCTTT.